The sequence of this T cell receptor (beta chain) was determined in a study of T cells after yellow fever vaccination. Each CDR3 protein is one row after TCRdb ran MiXCR on the 5' RACE reads. Among approximately 580,000 distinct CDR3 sequences listed, roughly 17% were seen once. Study-level points and caveats: The study re-detected most primary-vaccination clones after the booster (about 95% CD4, around 89% CD8).

The CDR3 is made up of 15 amino acids. Looked up from germline, CDR1 is DFQATT and CDR2 is SNEGSKA (reference sequence). The V gene lost 2 bases and the J gene lost 7 bases, with 18 bases spanning the gap. Concerning this clonotype itself: What it binds is not known.

The sample was PBMCs, taken 5 days after the first yellow fever vaccination. This TCR was recovered from a man between 18 and 29 years old who received the YFV17D yellow fever vaccine. The chain employs TRBV20-1 and TRBJ2-1; the D gene is possibly TRBD1 (6 bases). This chain's CDR3 is CSARLNRDIQNEQFF. In DNA, the CDR3 is TGCAGTGCTAGATTGAACCGGGACATTCAAAATGAGCAGTTCTTC.